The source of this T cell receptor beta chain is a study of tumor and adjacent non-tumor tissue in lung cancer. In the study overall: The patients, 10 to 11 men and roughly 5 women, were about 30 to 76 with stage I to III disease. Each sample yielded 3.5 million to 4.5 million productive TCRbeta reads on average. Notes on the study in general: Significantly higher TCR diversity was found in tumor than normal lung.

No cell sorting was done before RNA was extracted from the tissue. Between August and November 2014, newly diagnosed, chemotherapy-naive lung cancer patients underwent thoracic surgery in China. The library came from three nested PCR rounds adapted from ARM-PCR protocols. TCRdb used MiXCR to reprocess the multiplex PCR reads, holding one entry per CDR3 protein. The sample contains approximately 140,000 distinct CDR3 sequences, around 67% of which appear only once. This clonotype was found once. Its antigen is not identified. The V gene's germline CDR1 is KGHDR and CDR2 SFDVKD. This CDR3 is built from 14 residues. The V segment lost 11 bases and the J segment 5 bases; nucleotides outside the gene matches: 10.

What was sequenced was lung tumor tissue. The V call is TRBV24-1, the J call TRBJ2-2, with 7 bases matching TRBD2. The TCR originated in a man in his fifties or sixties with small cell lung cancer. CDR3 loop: CAIRTSVGTGELFF. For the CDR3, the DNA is TGTGCCATCAGAACTAGCGTAGGGACCGGGGAGCTGTTTTTT.